In its sample, the clone carrying this T cell receptor beta chain was seen a few times. As yet, its antigen is unknown. The sample is drawn from a study of human T cells and chemical hapten exposure. Sample time point: patch test 2, 6 weeks after DPC sensitization. Treatment in this sample: therapeutic diphenylcyclopropenone sensitization with weekly scalp DPC. The study enrolled 18 to 70-year-old alopecia patients suitable for DPC. Study-wide points: There were significantly more large CDR3 similarity clusters among expanded TCRs than among controls.

From the RACE reads, TCRdb called clonotypes with MiXCR, one entry per CDR3 protein. Here the sample spans 85,000 to 100,000 distinct CDR3 sequences, 11% being singletons. The sample here was whole blood, taken in connection with sensitization to the hapten diphenylcyclopropenone (DPC). The TCR comes from a man in his forties with alopecia areata. Some clones in this sample may be carry-over from other donors' samples.

CDR3 in amino acids: CASSLGAGGFQETQYF. The CDR3 nucleotides are TGCGCCAGCAGCTTGGGCGCGGGAGGGTTCCAAGAGACCCAGTACTTC. J is TRBJ2-5 and V is TRBV5-1; 9 nucleotides match TRBD2. The germline V gene encodes CDR1 SGHRS and CDR2 YFSETQ. The CDR3 covers 16 residues. V lost 0 bases and J lost 1; bases outside the gene matches: 4.